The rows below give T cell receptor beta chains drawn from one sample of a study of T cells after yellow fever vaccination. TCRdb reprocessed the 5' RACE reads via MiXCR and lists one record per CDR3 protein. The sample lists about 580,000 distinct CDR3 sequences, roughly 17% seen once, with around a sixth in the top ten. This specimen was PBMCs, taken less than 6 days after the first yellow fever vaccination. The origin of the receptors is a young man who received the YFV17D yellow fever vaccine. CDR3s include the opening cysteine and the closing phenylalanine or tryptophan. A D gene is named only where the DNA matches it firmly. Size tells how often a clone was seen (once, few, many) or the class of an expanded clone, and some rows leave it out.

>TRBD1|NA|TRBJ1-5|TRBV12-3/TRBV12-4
CASSRQGTSNQPQHF
TGTGCCAGCAGTCGACAGGGCACCAGCAATCAGCCCCAGCATTTT
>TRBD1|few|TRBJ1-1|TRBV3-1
CASSRRTTGEDTEAFF
TGTGCCAGCAGCCGAAGGACAACAGGGGAGGACACTGAAGCTTTCTTT
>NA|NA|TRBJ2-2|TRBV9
CASSVGTAGTGELFF
TGTGCCAGCAGCGTAGGCACGGCGGGAACCGGGGAGCTGTTTTTT
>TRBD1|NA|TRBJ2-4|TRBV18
CASSKGQGRNIQYF
TGTGCCAGCTCCAAAGGACAGGGACGAAACATTCAGTACTTC
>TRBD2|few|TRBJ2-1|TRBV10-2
CASRTSGGSSYNEQFF
TGCGCCAGCAGGACTAGCGGGGGGAGCTCCTACAATGAGCAGTTCTTC
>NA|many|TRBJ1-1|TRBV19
CASSSQGGLNTEAFF
TGTGCCAGTAGTTCTCAGGGAGGCCTGAACACTGAAGCTTTCTTT
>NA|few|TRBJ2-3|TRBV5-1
CASSTGTRPDTDTQYF
TGCGCCAGCAGCACTGGGACTCGCCCTGACACAGATACGCAGTATTTT
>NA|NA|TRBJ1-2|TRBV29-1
CSVPAPGGRGNYGYTF
TGCAGCGTACCTGCCCCCGGGGGAAGGGGTAACTATGGCTACACCTTC
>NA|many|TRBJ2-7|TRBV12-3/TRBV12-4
CASKISGGAYEQYF
TGTGCCAGCAAGATCTCCGGCGGCGCCTACGAGCAGTACTTC
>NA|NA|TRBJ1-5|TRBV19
CASSWAGGNQPQHF
TGTGCCAGTTCCTGGGCAGGGGGCAATCAGCCCCAGCATTTT
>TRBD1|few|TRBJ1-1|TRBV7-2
CASSSLAGGYTEAFF
TGTGCCAGCAGCTCCCTGGCAGGGGGCTACACTGAAGCTTTCTTT
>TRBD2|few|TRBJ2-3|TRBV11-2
CASSLRDFGLAGSTDTQYF
TGTGCCAGCAGCCTCAGGGACTTTGGACTAGCGGGGAGCACAGATACGCAGTATTTT
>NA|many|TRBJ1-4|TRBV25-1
CASSEQGLNEKLFF
TGTGCCAGCAGTGAACAGGGTCTCAATGAAAAACTGTTTTTT
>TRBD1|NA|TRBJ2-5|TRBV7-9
CASSLPGGGKETQYF
TGTGCCAGCAGTTTACCAGGGGGCGGAAAAGAGACCCAGTACTTC
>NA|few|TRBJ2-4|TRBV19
CASSISEVEDIQYF
TGTGCCAGTAGTATTTCGGAGGTGGAAGACATTCAGTACTTC
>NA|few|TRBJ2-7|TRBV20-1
CSARDFYEQYF
TGCAGTGCTAGAGACTTCTACGAGCAGTACTTC
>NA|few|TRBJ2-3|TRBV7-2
CASSRQEGRTDTQYF
TGTGCCAGCAGCCGCCAAGAAGGTAGAACAGATACGCAGTATTTT